These 23 T cell receptor beta chains came from one sample sequenced in a study of metastatic and nonmetastatic thyroid tumors. TCRdb called clones again from the PCR reads with MiXCR. The sample records some 21,000 clones, around 28% being singletons. Thyroid surgery took place with no prior treatment in any patient. Material: blood. These receptor sequences come from a female donor with papillary thyroid cancer or a benign thyroid nodule (not recorded which). Some clones in this sample may be carry-over from other donors' samples.

This clone was seen at least ten times. The J gene is TRBJ1-2, the V gene TRBV27, with TRBD1 matching 7 bases. J lost 1 base, V lost 3 bases, and 11 bases had no gene match. CDR1 MNHEY and CDR2 SMNVEV come from the germline V gene (reference sequence). The CDR3 has 17 amino acids. The DNA for the CDR3 is TGTGCCAGCAGTTTCGGGCATAGGACAGGCGATAACTATGGCTACACCTTC. The encoded protein is CASSFGHRTGDNYGYTF.

This sequence joins TRBV19 and TRBJ1-2; D is undetermined. CDR1 is LNHDA, CDR2 SQIVND, per germline (reference sequence). CDR3 size: 13 residues. The V end was cut by 2 bases, the J end by 3 bases, with 7 bases between. The CDR3 nucleotides are TGTGCCAGTAGTATACCGGGCTACTATGGCTACACCTTC. As protein: CASSIPGYYGYTF.

As concerns this clone: One junction end does not reproduce the germline sequence, and a read error may be involved. V and J are TRBV4-3 and TRBJ2-1, with TRBD2 matching 9 bases. From germline, CDR1 is LGHNA and CDR2 YSLEER. This CDR3 is built from 16 residues. CDR3 in amino acids: CDSSPLAGGPTDVQFF. The CDR3 DNA sequence: TGCGACAGCAGCCCTCTCGCGGGAGGGCCCACCGACGTGCAGTTCTTC.

This clone was seen ten or more times. V usage is TRBV7-8 and J usage is TRBJ2-5, with a weak D call TRBD2 (5 bases). Germline CDR1 is SGHVS and CDR2 is FQNEAQ. This CDR3 contains 16 residues. Trimming pared 5 bases from V and 5 bases from J, leaving 21 bases between. As DNA, the CDR3 is TGTGCCAGCAGCGACCCGCGGGCGATTGGTCGGGAGACCCAGTACTTC. Amino acids: CASSDPRAIGRETQYF.

A remark on this clone: One junction end does not reproduce the germline sequence, and a read error may be involved. The chain links TRBV30 to TRBJ2-3; 7 positions match TRBD1. The V gene's germline CDR1 is GTSNPN and CDR2 SVGIG (reference sequence). The CDR3 has 15 residues. CDR3 nucleotides: TGTGCCTGGAGTTCGGGACAGCGGACCACAGATACGGAGTATTTT. Translating it yields CAWSSGQRTTDTEYF. The variable domain in full, completed from reference TRBV30 and TRBJ2-3, reads SQTIHQWPATLVQPVGSPLSLECTVEGTSNPNLYWYRQAAGRGLQLLFYSVGIGQISSEVPQNLSASRPQDRQFILSSKKLLLSDSGFYLCAWSSGQRTTDTEYFGPGTRLTVL.

The rearrangement joins TRBV20-1 to TRBJ2-7; D is uncertain. Looked up from germline, CDR1 is DFQATT and CDR2 is SNEGSKA (reference sequence). Trimming pared 0 bases from V and 2 bases from J, leaving 17 bases between. The CDR3 runs 16 residues. This CDR3 is CSARDRSPLSTYEQYF. The CDR3 DNA follows: TGCAGTGCTAGAGACCGCTCCCCCCTATCGACCTACGAGCAGTACTTC.

This clone was detected ten times or more. This chain links TRBV5-4 with TRBJ1-4; no clear D. Germline V gene data show CDR1 as SGHNT and CDR2 as YYREEE (reference sequence). This CDR3 has 15 amino acids. Trimming left V 1 base short and J 8 bases short, with 15 bases between. The CDR3, as DNA: TGTGCCAGCAGCTTGAAAAACGTAGGTGGCGAAAAACTGTTTTTT. Residues: CASSLKNVGGEKLFF.

This clone was recorded many times. The V gene is TRBV6-6, the J gene TRBJ2-2; 11 nucleotides match TRBD1. J gave up 6 bases and V 2 bases, and 5 bases lay outside the gene matches. The CDR3 consists of 16 residues. CDR1 and CDR2 from the germline V gene are MNHNY and SVGAGI (reference sequence). Written as DNA, the CDR3 is TGTGCCAGCAGTTACATGGACAGGGGGCCGGCCGGGGAGCTGTTTTTT. This sequence encodes CASSYMDRGPAGELFF.

In this sample, this clone turned up many times. This chain connects TRBV3-1 to TRBJ1-2; TRBD1 matches at 9 bases. This CDR3 region has 15 residues. Per germline, CDR1 LGHDT and CDR2 YNNKEL (reference sequence). The V gene end was trimmed by 3 bases and the J gene end by 8 bases; junction bases not matched to a gene: 10. The CDR3 nucleotides are TGTGCCAGCAGCCACCTGGACAGGGGTTTACGGGGCTACACCTTC. It encodes CASSHLDRGLRGYTF.

This sequence joins TRBV20-1 and TRBJ2-5, with 10 bases matching TRBD2. The CDR3 has 17 amino acids. Losses at the gene ends were 6 bases for V and 1 base for J; bases not matched to a gene: 14. Germline V gene sequence: CDR1 DFQATT, CDR2 SNEGSKA (reference sequence). CDR3 residues: CSAKIAASGGLQETQYF. The CDR3 region has the DNA TGCAGTGCAAAAATCGCTGCTAGCGGGGGACTCCAAGAGACCCAGTACTTC.

This clone appeared a few times. This chain connects TRBV6-1 to TRBJ2-1, with TRBD2 identical over 8 bases. After removal of 4 bases from V and 2 bases from J, the junction contained 10 bases not matched to a gene. The germline V gene encodes CDR1 MNHNS and CDR2 SASEGT. CDR3 length: 17 residues. The CDR3 loop is CASSVLSGGSPYNEQFF. Here the CDR3 DNA reads TGTGCCAGCAGTGTATTGAGCGGGGGTTCACCCTACAATGAGCAGTTCTTC.

In its sample, this clone was seen many times. With a much larger clone just one base away, this may be a read error. At the DNA level, this CDR3 is encoded by other sequences in the same sample as well. The chain is built from TRBV27 and TRBJ1-1, with D tentatively TRBD1 (6 bases). CDR3 size: 16 residues. CDR1 and CDR2 from the germline V gene are MNHEY and SMNVEV (reference sequence). For the CDR3, the DNA is TGTGCCAGCAGTTCCTCTTGGGCAGATTGGGACACTGAGGCTTTCTTT. Amino acids: CASSSSWADWDTEAFF.

Many counts were recorded for this clone. J is TRBJ2-1 and V is TRBV7-6; 12 nucleotides agree with TRBD2. With V trimmed by 1 base and J by 2 bases, 6 bases remained unmatched. This CDR3 is built from 18 residues. CDR1 SGHVS and CDR2 FNYEAQ come from the germline V gene. The CDR3 DNA reads as TGTGCCAGCAGCTTAGGTACCGGACTAGCGGGACCCTACAATGAGCAGTTCTTC. Translation: CASSLGTGLAGPYNEQFF.

V usage is TRBV20-1 and J usage is TRBJ1-5; 7 bases match TRBD1. The V segment lost 1 base and the J segment 0 bases; nucleotides outside the gene matches: 6. Germline V CDR1 and CDR2: DFQATT, SNEGSKA (reference sequence). The CDR3 length is 16 residues. The DNA of the CDR3 is TGCAGTGCTAGAGTGGGAACAGGGGTTAGCAATCAGCCCCAGCATTTT. It codes for CSARVGTGVSNQPQHF.

By share of the sample, this clone is medium-sized. The V and J genes are TRBV7-8 and TRBJ2-2; 8 bases match TRBD1. Germline V gene data show CDR1 as SGHVS and CDR2 as FQNEAQ. This CDR3 contains 14 residues. The ends lost 1 base at V and 9 bases at J; junction bases unmatched: 4. The CDR3, as DNA: TGTGCCAGCAGCTTAGAACAGGGGGACTGGGAGCTGTTTTTT. Amino acids: CASSLEQGDWELFF.

This clone was seen at least ten times. This rearrangement joins TRBV20-1 to TRBJ2-3; TRBD2 matches at 11 bases. Germline lookup yields CDR1 DFQATT and CDR2 SNEGSKA (reference sequence). The CDR3 is 16 amino acids. Trimming removed 5 bases from V and 2 bases from J; junction bases left unmatched: 9. For the CDR3, the DNA is TGCAGTGCTTATAAGCTAGCGGGGGGAACCACAGATACGCAGTATTTT. As protein: CSAYKLAGGTTDTQYF.

This clone was recorded only once. Here the CDR3 omits its conserved ending phenylalanine or tryptophan, so a read error is the likely source. V is TRBV3-1 and J is TRBJ2-7; unclear D gene. CDR3 size: 12 residues. V lost 4 bases and J lost 0, with 4 bases in between. Per germline, CDR1 LGHDT and CDR2 YNNKEL (reference sequence). The CDR3 reads CASSRVSYEQYP. The CDR3 DNA is TGTGCCAGCAGCCGAGTCTCCTACGAGCAGTACCCC.

This clone counts as medium-sized. The chain combines TRBV11-2 with TRBJ1-2, with D possibly TRBD1 on 6 matching bases. The V and J ends lost 1 base and 6 bases respectively, with 9 bases between them. The CDR3 spans 13 residues. CDR1 is SGHAT, CDR2 FQNNGV, per germline. CDR3 sequence reads: CASSLVAGDGYTF. The CDR3 nucleotides are TGTGCCAGCAGCTTAGTGGCAGGGGATGGCTACACCTTC.

The rearrangement uses TRBV19 and TRBJ2-2, with 16 bases that match TRBD2. The CDR3 runs to 18 residues. Unmatched junction bases numbered 8, after V lost 6 bases and J lost 4 bases. Looked up from germline, CDR1 is LNHDA and CDR2 is SQIVND (reference sequence). The CDR3 spells CASSKGLAGGQLTGELFF. The CDR3 DNA reads TGTGCCAGTAGCAAGGGACTAGCGGGGGGGCAGCTCACCGGGGAGCTGTTTTTT.

V is TRBV5-1 and J is TRBJ1-2; maybe TRBD1 (6 bases). V shed 5 bases and J shed 4 bases, with 15 bases lying between them. The CDR3 contains 14 residues. CDR1 and CDR2 from the germline V gene are SGHRS and YFSETQ. The CDR3, as DNA: TGCGCCAGCAGTAAGGCAGGGGATACCTATGGCTACACCTTC. The encoded protein is CASSKAGDTYGYTF.

This sequence joins TRBV4-2 and TRBJ2-7; D not certain. Trimming took 4 bases from V and 2 from J, leaving 15 bases between them. There are 15 residues in the CDR3. CDR1 LGHNA and CDR2 YNFKEQ come from the germline V gene. The CDR3 sequence: CASSLLTNSTYEQYF. In DNA, the CDR3 is TGTGCCAGCAGCCTTCTTACTAACAGTACCTACGAGCAGTACTTC.

This clone was seen at least ten times. The genes are TRBV19 and TRBJ2-7; 14 bases line up with TRBD2. The germline V gene has CDR1 LNHDA and CDR2 SQIVND (reference sequence). This CDR3 spans 15 amino acids. After removal of 4 bases from V and 6 bases from J, the junction contained 5 bases not matched to a gene. The CDR3 DNA sequence: TGTGCCAGTAGTACCTCGACTAGCGGGGGGGCCGAGCAGTACTTC. Its translation is CASSTSTSGGAEQYF.

The chain carries TRBV7-9 and TRBJ1-4; no clear D. The CDR3 extends over 15 amino acids. V dropped 5 bases and J dropped 0 bases, with 10 bases sitting between them. The V gene's germline CDR1 is SEHNR and CDR2 FQNEAQ (reference sequence). Written as DNA, the CDR3 is TGTGCCAGCAGCCTCGGTCGCGCAACTAATGAAAAACTGTTTTTT. Its protein product is CASSLGRATNEKLFF.